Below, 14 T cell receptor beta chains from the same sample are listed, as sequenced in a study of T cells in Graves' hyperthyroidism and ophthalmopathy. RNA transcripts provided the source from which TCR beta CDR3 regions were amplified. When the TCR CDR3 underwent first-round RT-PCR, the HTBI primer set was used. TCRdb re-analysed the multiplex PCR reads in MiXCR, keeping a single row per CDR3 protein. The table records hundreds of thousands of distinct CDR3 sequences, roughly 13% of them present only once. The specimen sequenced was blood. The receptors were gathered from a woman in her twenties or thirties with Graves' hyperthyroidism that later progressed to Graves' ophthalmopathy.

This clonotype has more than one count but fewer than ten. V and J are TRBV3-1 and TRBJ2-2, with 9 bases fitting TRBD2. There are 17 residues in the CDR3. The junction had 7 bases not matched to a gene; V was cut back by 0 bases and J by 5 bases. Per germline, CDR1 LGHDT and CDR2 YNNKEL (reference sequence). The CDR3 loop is CASSQEKIAGETGELFF. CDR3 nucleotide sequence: TGTGCCAGCAGCCAAGAAAAAATAGCGGGAGAGACCGGGGAGCTGTTTTTT.

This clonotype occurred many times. The CDR3 coding sequence is TGTGCCAGCAGCACTAGCGGGAGCGGCGATGAGCAGTTCTTC. It encodes CASSTSGSGDEQFF. The V gene is TRBV7-3, the J gene TRBJ2-1, with 11 bases matching TRBD2. The trim removed 5 bases at V and 8 bases at J, leaving 5 bases unmatched. This CDR3 comprises 14 residues. CDR1 is SGHTA and CDR2 is FQGTGA in the germline V gene.

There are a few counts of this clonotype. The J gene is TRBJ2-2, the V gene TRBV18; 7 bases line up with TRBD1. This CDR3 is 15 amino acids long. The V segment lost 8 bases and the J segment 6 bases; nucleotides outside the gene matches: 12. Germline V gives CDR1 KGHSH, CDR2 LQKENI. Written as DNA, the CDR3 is TGTGCCAGCGCCTTCGAGGGGGCAGAATCCGGGGAGCTGTTTTTT. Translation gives CASAFEGAESGELFF.

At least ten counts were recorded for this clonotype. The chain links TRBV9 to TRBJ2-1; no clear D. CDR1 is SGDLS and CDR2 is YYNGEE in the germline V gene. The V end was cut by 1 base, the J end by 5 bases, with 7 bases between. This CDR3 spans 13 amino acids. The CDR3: CASSVTTHNEQFF. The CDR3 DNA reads TGTGCCAGCAGCGTAACGACCCACAATGAGCAGTTCTTC.

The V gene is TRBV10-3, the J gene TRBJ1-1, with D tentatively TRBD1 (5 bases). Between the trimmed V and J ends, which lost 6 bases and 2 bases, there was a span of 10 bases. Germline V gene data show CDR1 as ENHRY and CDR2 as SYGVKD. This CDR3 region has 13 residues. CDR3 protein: CAIRGRINTEAFF. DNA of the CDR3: TGTGCCATCAGGGGACGGATCAACACTGAAGCTTTCTTT.

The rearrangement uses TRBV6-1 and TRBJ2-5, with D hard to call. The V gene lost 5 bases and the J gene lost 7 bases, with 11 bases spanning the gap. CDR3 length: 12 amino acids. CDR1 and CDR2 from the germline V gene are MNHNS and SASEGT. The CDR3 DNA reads TGTGCCAGCAGTCTGAGTGGTGGGACCCAGTACTTC. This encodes CASSLSGGTQYF.

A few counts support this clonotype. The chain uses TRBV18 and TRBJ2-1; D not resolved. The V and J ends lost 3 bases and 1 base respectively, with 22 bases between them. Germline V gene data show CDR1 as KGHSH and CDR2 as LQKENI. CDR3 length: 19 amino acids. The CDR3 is CASSPLDSSAPTSYNEQFF. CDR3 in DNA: TGTGCCAGCTCACCCCTAGACTCCTCTGCCCCCACTTCCTACAATGAGCAGTTCTTC.

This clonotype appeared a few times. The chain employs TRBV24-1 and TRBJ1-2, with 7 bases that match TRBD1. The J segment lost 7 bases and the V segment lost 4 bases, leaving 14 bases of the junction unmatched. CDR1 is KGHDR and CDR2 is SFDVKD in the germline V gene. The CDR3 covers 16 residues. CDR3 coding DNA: TGTGCCACCAGTGACCACACAGGGGACCCGCATCTTGGCTACACCTTC. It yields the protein CATSDHTGDPHLGYTF.

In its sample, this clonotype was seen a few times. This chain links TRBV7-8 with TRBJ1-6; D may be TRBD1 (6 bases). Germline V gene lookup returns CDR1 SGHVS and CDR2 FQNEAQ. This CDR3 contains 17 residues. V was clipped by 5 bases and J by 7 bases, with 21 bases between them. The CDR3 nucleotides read TGTGCCAGCAGCCCGGGGGGCCCCCCGGGATTAAATTCACCCCTCCACTTT. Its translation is CASSPGGPPGLNSPLHF.

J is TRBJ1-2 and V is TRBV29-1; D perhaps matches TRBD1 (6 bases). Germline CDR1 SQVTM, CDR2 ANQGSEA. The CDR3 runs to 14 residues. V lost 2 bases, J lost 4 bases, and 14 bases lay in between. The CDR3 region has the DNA TGCAGCGTTGAAACCCTACAGGGAGTCTATGGCTACACCTTC. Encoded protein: CSVETLQGVYGYTF.

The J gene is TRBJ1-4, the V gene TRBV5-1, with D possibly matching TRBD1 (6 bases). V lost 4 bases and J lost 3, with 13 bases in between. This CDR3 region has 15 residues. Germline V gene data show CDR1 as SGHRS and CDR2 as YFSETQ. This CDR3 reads CASSQGQYSNEKLFF. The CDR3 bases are TGCGCCAGCAGCCAAGGACAGTATTCTAATGAAAAACTGTTTTTT.

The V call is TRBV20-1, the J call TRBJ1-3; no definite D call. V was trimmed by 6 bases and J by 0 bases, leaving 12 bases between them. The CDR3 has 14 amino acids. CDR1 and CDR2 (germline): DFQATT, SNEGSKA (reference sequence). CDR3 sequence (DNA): TGCAGTGCGACTTCGGCGACCTCTGGAAACACCATATATTTT. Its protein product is CSATSATSGNTIYF.

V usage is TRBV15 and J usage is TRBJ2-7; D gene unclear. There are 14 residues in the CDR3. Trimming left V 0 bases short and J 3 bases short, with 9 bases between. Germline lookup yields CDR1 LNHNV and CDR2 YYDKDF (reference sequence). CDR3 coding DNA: TGTGCCACCAGCAGAGATCCGCGCGGCTACGAGCAGTACTTC. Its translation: CATSRDPRGYEQYF.

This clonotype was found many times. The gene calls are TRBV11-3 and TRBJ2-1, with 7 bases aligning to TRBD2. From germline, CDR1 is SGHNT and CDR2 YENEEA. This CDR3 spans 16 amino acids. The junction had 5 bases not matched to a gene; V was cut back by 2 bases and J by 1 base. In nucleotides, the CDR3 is TGTGCCAGCAGCTTAAGTCCTAGCGGATCCTACAATGAGCAGTTCTTC. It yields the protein CASSLSPSGSYNEQFF.